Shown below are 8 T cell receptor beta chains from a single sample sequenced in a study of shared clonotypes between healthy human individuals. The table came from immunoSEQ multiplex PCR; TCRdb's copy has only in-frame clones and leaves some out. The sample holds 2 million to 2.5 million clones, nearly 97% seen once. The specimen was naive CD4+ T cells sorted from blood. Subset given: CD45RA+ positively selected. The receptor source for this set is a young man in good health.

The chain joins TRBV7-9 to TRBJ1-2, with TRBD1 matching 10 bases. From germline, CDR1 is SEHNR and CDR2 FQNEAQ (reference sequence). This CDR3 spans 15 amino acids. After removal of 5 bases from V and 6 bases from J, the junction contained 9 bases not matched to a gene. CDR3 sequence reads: CASSPRQGAMDGYTF. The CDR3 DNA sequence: TGTGCCAGCAGCCCCAGACAGGGGGCAATGGATGGCTACACCTTC.

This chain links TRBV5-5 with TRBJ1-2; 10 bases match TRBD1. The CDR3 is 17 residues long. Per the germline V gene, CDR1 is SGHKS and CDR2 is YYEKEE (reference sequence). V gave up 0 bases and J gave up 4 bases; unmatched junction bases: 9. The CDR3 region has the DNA TGTGCCAGCAGCTTGGCATTCGGGACAGGGGAACCCTATGGCTACACCTTC. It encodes CASSLAFGTGEPYGYTF.

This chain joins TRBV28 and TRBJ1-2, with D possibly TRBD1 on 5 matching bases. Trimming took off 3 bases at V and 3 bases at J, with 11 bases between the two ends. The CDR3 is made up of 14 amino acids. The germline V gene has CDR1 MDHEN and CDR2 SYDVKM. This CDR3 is CASSFGGMDYGYTF. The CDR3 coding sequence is TGTGCCAGCAGTTTCGGGGGAATGGACTATGGCTACACCTTC.

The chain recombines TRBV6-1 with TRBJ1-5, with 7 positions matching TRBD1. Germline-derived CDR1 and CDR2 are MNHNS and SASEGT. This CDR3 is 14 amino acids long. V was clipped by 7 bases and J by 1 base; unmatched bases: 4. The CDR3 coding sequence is TGTGCCAGCAAGACAGGGATAAGCAATCAGCCCCAGCATTTT. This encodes CASKTGISNQPQHF.

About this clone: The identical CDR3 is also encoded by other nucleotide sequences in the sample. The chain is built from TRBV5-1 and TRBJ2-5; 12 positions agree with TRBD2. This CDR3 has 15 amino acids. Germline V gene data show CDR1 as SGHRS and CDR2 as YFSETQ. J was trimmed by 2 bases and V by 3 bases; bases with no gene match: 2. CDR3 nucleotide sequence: TGCGCCAGCAGCTCCGGACTAGCGGGACAAGAGACCCAGTACTTC. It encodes CASSSGLAGQETQYF. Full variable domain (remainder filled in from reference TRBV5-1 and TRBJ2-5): KAGVTQTPRYLIKTRGQQVTLSCSPISGHRSVSWYQQTPGQGLQFLFEYFSETQRNKGNFPGRFSGRQFSNSRSEMNVSTLELGDSALYLCASSSGLAGQETQYFGPGTRLLVL.

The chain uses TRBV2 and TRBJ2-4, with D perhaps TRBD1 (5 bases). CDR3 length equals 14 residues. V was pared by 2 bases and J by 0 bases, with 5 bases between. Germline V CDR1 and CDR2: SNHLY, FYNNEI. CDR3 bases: TGTGCCAGCAGTGAAACAGGAGCCAAAAACATTCAGTACTTC. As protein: CASSETGAKNIQYF.

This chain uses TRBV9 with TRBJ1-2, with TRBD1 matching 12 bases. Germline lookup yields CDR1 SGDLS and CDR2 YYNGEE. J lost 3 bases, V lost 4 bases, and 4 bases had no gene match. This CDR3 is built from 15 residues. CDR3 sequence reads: CASSLGTGGDYGYTF. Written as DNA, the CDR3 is TGTGCCAGCAGCCTAGGGACAGGGGGCGACTATGGCTACACCTTC.

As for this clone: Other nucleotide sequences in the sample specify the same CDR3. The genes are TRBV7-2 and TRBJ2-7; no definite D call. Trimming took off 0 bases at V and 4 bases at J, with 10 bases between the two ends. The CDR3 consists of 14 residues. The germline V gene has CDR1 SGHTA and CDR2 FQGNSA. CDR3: CASSLAVASYEQYF. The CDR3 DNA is TGTGCCAGCAGCTTAGCGGTCGCGAGTTACGAGCAGTACTTC.